This TCR delta chain was captured in a study of delta chain sequences of gamma delta T cells (dated by TCRdb to about 2017). This clone qualifies as medium-sized (0.01 to 0.1%). Its specific antigen is unknown. No base quality values were provided; no much bigger clone lies one nucleotide off. The germline V gene sets CDR1 to GEAIGNYY and CDR2 to EKD. Including cysteine and phenylalanine, the CDR3 has 20 amino acids. The CDR3 DNA has 60 bases and is translated from base 1. Compared with germline, V lacks 1 base and J lacks 0 bases; bases without a gene match: 9. The method was 5' RACE. These reads were obtained on an Illumina MiSeq. TCRdb processed the public reads again with the CATT caller, after which rows with matching DNA were combined. Counted in this sample were just under 950 delta-chain clones; about 17% of them appeared once. The top ten constitute 45% to 50% of the sample.

The specimen sequenced was either unsorted cells or a sorted T cell fraction (not recorded which). The rearranged chain carries TRDV2 and TRDJ3; TRDD3 fits 9 bases in the junction. The receptor was derived from a human donor in good health. CDR3 protein: CACDTGWGIQSSWDTRQMFF. The nucleotide sequence is TGTGCCTGTGACACGGGCTGGGGGATTCAGAGCTCCTGGGACACCCGACAGATGTTTTTC.